This T cell receptor (beta chain) is from a study of T cells expressing NK-cell markers. Study background: Cells sorted as CD3+CD56+NKG2C+, CD3+CD56+NKG2C- and CD3+CD56-NKG2C+ T cells supplied the TCR beta repertoires. In the group of eight sequenced donors, seven were HCMV-seropositive and one was seronegative.

General study findings and limits: In several donors, dominant clonotypes made up roughly 28.3-65% of CD3+CD56-NKG2C+ cells.

As regards this clonotype: Its target is not known.

Reanalyzing the 5' RACE reads, TCRdb keeps one entry per CDR3 protein, without DNA. This sample contains about 390,000 distinct CDR3 sequences. Sample: blood T cells: a sorted CD56 or NKG2C T cell subset, CD4+ or CD8+ T cells, or bulk PBMC T cells (not recorded which). The sequence was obtained from a woman aged 45 to 65 in good health.

The CDR3 protein is CASSQVPGTFNEQFF. The chain recombines TRBV14 with TRBJ2-1; TCRdb's D call of TRBD2 is untestable without DNA. This CDR3 spans 15 amino acids. The germline V gene encodes CDR1 SGHDN and CDR2 FVKESK.